This TCR beta chain was identified in a study of shared clonotypes between healthy human individuals. The trim removed 4 bases at V and 6 bases at J, leaving 4 bases unmatched. From germline, CDR1 is SGHNT and CDR2 YYREEE (reference sequence). This CDR3 comprises 13 residues. Deep level was the assay's run setting. Data came from immunoSEQ multiplex PCR; TCRdb stores just in-frame clones and leaves some out. The sample holds about 1.1 million clones, around three quarters seen once. Negatively enriched CD4+ T cells were divided by CD45RA into naive and memory. The sequencing input was memory CD4+ T cells from PBMCs. The subset is: CD45RA-negative fraction. The clonotype originates from a man aged 18 to 29 in good health. Some clones in this sample may be carry-over from other donors' samples. The chain joins TRBV5-4 to TRBJ2-1; TRBD1 matches at 7 bases. The CDR3 DNA reads as TGTGCCAGCAGCGGACAGGTTACCAATGAGCAGTTCTTC. This codes for CASSGQVTNEQFF.